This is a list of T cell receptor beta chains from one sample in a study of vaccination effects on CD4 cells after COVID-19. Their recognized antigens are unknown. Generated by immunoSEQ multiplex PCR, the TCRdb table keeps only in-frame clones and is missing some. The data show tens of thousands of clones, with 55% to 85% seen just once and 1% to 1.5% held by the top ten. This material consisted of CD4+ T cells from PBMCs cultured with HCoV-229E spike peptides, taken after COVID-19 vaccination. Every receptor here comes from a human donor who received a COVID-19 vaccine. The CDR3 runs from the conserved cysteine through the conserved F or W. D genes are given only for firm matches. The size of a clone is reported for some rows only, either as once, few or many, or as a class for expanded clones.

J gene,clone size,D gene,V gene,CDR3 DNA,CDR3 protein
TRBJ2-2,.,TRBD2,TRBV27,TGTGCCAGCAGCAGTACGGGGGGGCGTGTCACCGGGGAGCTGTTTTTT,CASSSTGGRVTGELFF
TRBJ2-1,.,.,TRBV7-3,TGTGCCAGCAGCTTCCCCGGTTTGTCCGATGAGCAGTTCTTC,CASSFPGLSDEQFF
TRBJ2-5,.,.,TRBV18,TGTGCCAGCTCACCAGGATTACGGGAGACCCAGTACTTC,CASSPGLRETQYF
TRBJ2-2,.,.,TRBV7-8,TGTGCCAGCAGCTTAGTACGCACCGGGGAGCTGTTTTTT,CASSLVRTGELFF
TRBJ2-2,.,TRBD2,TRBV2,TGTGCCAGCAGTGAGGGGAGGGACACCGGGGAGCTGTTTTTT,CASSEGRDTGELFF
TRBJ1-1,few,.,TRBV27,TGTGCCAGCAGAGTTCTAAGCGGGACTGAAGCTTTCTTT,CASRVLSGTEAFF
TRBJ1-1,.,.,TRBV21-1,TGTGCCAGCAGCAAAGAGACAGGTCTGAACACTGAAGCTTTCTTT,CASSKETGLNTEAFF
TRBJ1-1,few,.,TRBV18,TGTGCCAGCTCACCAGTAGCCTCCGGACAACTCATGAACACTGAAGCTTTCTTT,CASSPVASGQLMNTEAFF
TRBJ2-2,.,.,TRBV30,TGTGCCTCTGAGCCCCAAGGACTTTTGACCGGGGAGCTGTTTTTT,CASEPQGLLTGELFF
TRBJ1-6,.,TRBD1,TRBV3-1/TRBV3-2,TGTGCCAGCAGCCAAGGAAGGACAGGGAGGGTTTCACCCCTCCACTTT,CASSQGRTGRVSPLHF
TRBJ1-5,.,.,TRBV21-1,TGTGCCAGCAGCTCACACAGGGGTTTTTTTGTGAGCAATCAGCCCCAGCATTTT,CASSSHRGFFVSNQPQHF
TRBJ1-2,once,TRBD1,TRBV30,TGTGCCTGGAGTGTCTTCAGGACAGGGATACGCTACACCTTC,CAWSVFRTGIRYTF
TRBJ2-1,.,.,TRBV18,TGTGCCAGCTCATCGCAGGGGGGGTACAATGAGCAGTTCTTC,CASSSQGGYNEQFF
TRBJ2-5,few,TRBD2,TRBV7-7,TGTGCCAGCAGCTTAGGGAGCGGGGGGGCCCTTGAGACCCAGTACTTC,CASSLGSGGALETQYF
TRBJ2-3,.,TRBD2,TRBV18,TGTGCCAGCTCACCACCCCACGGGGGGGGTGTAACAGATACGCAGTATTTT,CASSPPHGGGVTDTQYF
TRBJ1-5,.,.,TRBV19,TGTGCCAGTAGTATATTAGGGCTGGGGTCGTTTGGCAATCAGCCCCAGCATTTT,CASSILGLGSFGNQPQHF
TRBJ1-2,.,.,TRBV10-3,TGTGCCATCAGTACGAACAGGGAACCTAACTATGGCTACACCTTC,CAISTNREPNYGYTF
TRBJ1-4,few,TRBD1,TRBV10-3,TGTGCCATCAGCCCGGGACAGGGTGAAAAACTGTTTTTT,CAISPGQGEKLFF
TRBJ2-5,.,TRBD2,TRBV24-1,TGTGCCACCAGTGATTCCGGGACTAAGGGGCTCCAAGAGACCCAGTACTTC,CATSDSGTKGLQETQYF
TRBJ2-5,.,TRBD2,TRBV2,TGTGCCAGCAGACGCAGCGGGGGCGAGACCCAGTACTTC,CASRRSGGETQYF
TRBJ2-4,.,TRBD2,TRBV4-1,TGCGCCAGCAGCCACTCCTCGCGGGGGGGGGATCAAGCCAAAAACATTCAGTACTTC,CASSHSSRGGDQAKNIQYF
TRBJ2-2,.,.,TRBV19,TGTGCCAGTAGTATATTAGCATCCGGGGAGCTGTTTTTT,CASSILASGELFF
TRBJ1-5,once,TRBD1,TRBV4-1,TGCGCCAGCAGCCGACGGTTCGAATTGGGGACAGGCCTCAATCAGCCCCAGCATTTT,CASSRRFELGTGLNQPQHF
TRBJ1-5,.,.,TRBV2,TGTGCCAGCACCGAGCAGGGTCGGAGCGCGGGTCAGCCCCAGCATTTT,CASTEQGRSAGQPQHF
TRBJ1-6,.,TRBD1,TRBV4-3,TGCGCCAGCAGCCGGGACAGCAATAATTCACCCCTCCACTTT,CASSRDSNNSPLHF
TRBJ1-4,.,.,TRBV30,TGTGCCTGGAGTGAGCCGGGGACATTTGAAAAACTGTTTTTT,CAWSEPGTFEKLFF
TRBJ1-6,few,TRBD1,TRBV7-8,TGTGCCAGCAGCTTAGACAGGGGTTCACCCCTCCACTTT,CASSLDRGSPLHF
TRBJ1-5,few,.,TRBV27,TGTGCCAGCAGTTTATCGCTTTTCAGCAATCAGCCCCAGCATTTT,CASSLSLFSNQPQHF
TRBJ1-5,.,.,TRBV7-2,TGTGCCAGCAGCACGCAAGGGGACATCAATCAGCCCCAGCATTTT,CASSTQGDINQPQHF
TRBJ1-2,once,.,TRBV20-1,TGCAGTGCTAGTGTGGATTTGGGTGGCTACACCTTC,CSASVDLGGYTF
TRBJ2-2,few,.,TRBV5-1,TGCGCCAGCATAACGAACACCGGGGAGCTGTTTTTT,CASITNTGELFF
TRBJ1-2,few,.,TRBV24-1,TGTGCCACCAGTGACCGTGGCTCGTCAGGCTACACCTTC,CATSDRGSSGYTF
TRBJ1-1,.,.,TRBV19,TGTGCCAGTAGAGCACAGGTCTTGGGGAACACTGAAGCTTTCTTT,CASRAQVLGNTEAFF
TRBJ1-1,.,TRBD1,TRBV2,TGTGCCAGCAGGTCGGACAGGGAGGACACTGAAGCTTTCTTT,CASRSDREDTEAFF
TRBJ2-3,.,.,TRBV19,TGTGCCAGTAGTGGGGGGGCTTTAACAGATACGCAGTATTTT,CASSGGALTDTQYF
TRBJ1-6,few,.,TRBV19,TGTGCCAGTAGTTTCGGCACTAATTCACCCCTCCACTTT,CASSFGTNSPLHF
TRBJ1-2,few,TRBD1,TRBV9,TGTGCCAGCAGCGTCTCCACAGGGGAAAGGAACTATGGCTACACCTTC,CASSVSTGERNYGYTF
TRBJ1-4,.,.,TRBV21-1,TGTGCCAGCAGCAATAGATCATTCGGGGCTGGAGGAACTAATGAAAAACTGTTTTTT,CASSNRSFGAGGTNEKLFF